The 17 T cell receptor beta chains in this list originate from one sample, sequenced in a study of shared clonotypes between healthy human individuals. Assay: immunoSEQ multiplex PCR; the TCRdb copy retains only in-frame clones and omits some. The data show 2 million to 2.5 million clones, almost 96% seen once. The sample taken for sequencing was naive CD4+ T cells sorted from blood. The subset was: CD45RA+ positively selected. The origin of the receptors is a man younger than 35 in good health.

V gene TRBV19 combines with J gene TRBJ1-1, with TRBD1 identical over 8 bases. Trimming took 7 bases from V and 5 from J; bases not matched to a gene: 9. This CDR3 comprises 14 residues. Germline V gene data show CDR1 as LNHDA and CDR2 as SQIVND (reference sequence). This CDR3 reads CASTIRTGLTEAFF. Written as DNA, the CDR3 is TGTGCCAGTACCATTCGGACAGGGTTAACTGAAGCTTTCTTT.

This rearrangement joins TRBV6-6 to TRBJ2-1, with a weak D call TRBD1 (6 bases). Trimming took off 10 bases at V and 8 bases at J, with 21 bases between the two ends. Germline V gene lookup returns CDR1 MNHNY and CDR2 SVGAGI (reference sequence). This CDR3 has 14 residues. In DNA, the CDR3 is TGTGCCACCCTAGGGCCACGGGGACAAGATGAGCAGTTCTTC. This encodes CATLGPRGQDEQFF.

The chain couples TRBV10-3 to TRBJ1-2; 7 positions match TRBD1. Germline CDR1 reads ENHRY; CDR2 reads SYGVKD. The CDR3 spans 12 residues. V lost 11 bases to trimming and J lost 2 bases; unmatched junction nucleotides: 5. This CDR3 reads CASSGQNYGYTF. In DNA form, the CDR3 reads TGTGCCTCGTCGGGACAGAACTATGGCTACACCTTC.

The chain uses TRBV6-1 and TRBJ1-3; D gene uncertain. The germline V gene encodes CDR1 MNHNS and CDR2 SASEGT. Trimming removed 8 bases at V and 8 bases at J, with 7 bases between. CDR3 length equals 10 residues. In nucleotides, the CDR3 is TGTGCCAGCGGGAGGGACACCATATATTTT. Amino acids: CASGRDTIYF.

V and J are TRBV2 and TRBJ2-7; D unresolved. CDR3 length equals 14 residues. Germline lookup yields CDR1 SNHLY and CDR2 FYNNEI. V was clipped by 4 bases and J by 0 bases, with 10 bases between them. CDR3 DNA: TGTGCCAGCAGTGTTATTGGGGACTCCTACGAGCAGTACTTC. Its protein is CASSVIGDSYEQYF.

V usage is TRBV6-1 and J usage is TRBJ2-5; D possibly corresponds to TRBD1 (6 bases). Trimming cost V 1 base and J 7 bases, with 10 bases left between them. Germline CDR1 is MNHNS and CDR2 is SASEGT. The CDR3 covers 13 residues. The CDR3 reads CASSEGTVGTQYF. Here the CDR3 DNA reads TGTGCCAGCAGTGAAGGGACAGTGGGGACCCAGTACTTC.

The chain joins TRBV18 to TRBJ2-7; D uncertain. CDR3 length: 15 amino acids. V was shortened by 2 bases and J by 3 bases, with 14 bases between the two germline ends. The germline gives CDR1 KGHSH, CDR2 LQKENI. In nucleotides, the CDR3 is TGTGCCAGCTCACCAATGGTAGGGATTAGCTACGAGCAGTACTTC. As protein: CASSPMVGISYEQYF. Drawing the rest from reference TRBV18 and TRBJ2-7, the complete variable domain is NAGVMQNPRHLVRRRGQEARLRCSPMKGHSHVYWYRQLPEEGLKFMVYLQKENIIDESGMPKERFSAEFPKEGPSILRIQQVVRGDSAAYFCASSPMVGISYEQYFGPGTRLTVT.

The chain links TRBV6-6 to TRBJ1-5; the D gene is possibly TRBD1 (5 bases). The V end was cut by 7 bases, the J end by 1 base, with 8 bases between. Germline V gene data show CDR1 as MNHNY and CDR2 as SVGAGI (reference sequence). CDR3 length: 13 amino acids. The chain's CDR3 is CASTRGSNQPQHF. The CDR3 coding sequence is TGTGCCAGCACCCGGGGGAGCAATCAGCCCCAGCATTTT.

V gene TRBV11-1 combines with J gene TRBJ1-1; D gene ambiguous. CDR1 and CDR2 from the germline V gene are SGHAT and FQDESV (reference sequence). The CDR3 extends over 11 amino acids. The germline V and J ends were trimmed by 10 bases and 0 bases, with 6 bases remaining between them. CDR3 protein: CATVMNTEAFF. The CDR3 nucleotides read TGTGCCACTGTCATGAACACTGAAGCTTTCTTT.

The chain links TRBV18 to TRBJ1-5; TRBD1 aligns across 8 bases. This CDR3 is 15 amino acids long. Trimming cost V 3 bases and J 4 bases; bases outside gene matches: 5. Looked up from germline, CDR1 is KGHSH and CDR2 is LQKENI. The CDR3 DNA sequence: TGTGCCAGCTCACCGATGGGACAGGATAATCAGCCCCAGCATTTT. It codes for CASSPMGQDNQPQHF.

The chain links TRBV5-4 to TRBJ2-7; 9 bases agree with TRBD1. Germline trimming cut 4 bases from V and 2 bases from J; bases unmatched to any gene: 10. This CDR3 has 16 amino acids. CDR1 is SGHNT, CDR2 YYREEE, per germline (reference sequence). CDR3 DNA: TGTGCCAGCAGCCGAAACGGGGGGACAGGGACCTACGAGCAGTACTTC. Its translation is CASSRNGGTGTYEQYF. The full variable domain, in which reference TRBV5-4 and TRBJ2-7 provide the parts outside the CDR3, is ETGVTQSPTHLIKTRGQQVTLRCSSQSGHNTVSWYQQALGQGPQFIFQYYREEENGRGNFPPRFSGLQFPNYSSELNVNALELDDSALYLCASSRNGGTGTYEQYFGPGTRLTVT.

This chain joins TRBV28 and TRBJ1-4; D remains unclear. The CDR3 has 12 amino acids. Germline loops: CDR1 MDHEN, CDR2 SYDVKM. Trimming cost V 5 bases and J 7 bases, with 8 bases left between them. The CDR3 nucleotides are TGTGCCAGCAGTCCCCTAAGTGAAAAACTGTTTTTT. Its protein product is CASSPLSEKLFF.

The chain employs TRBV12-5 and TRBJ2-1, with D possibly matching TRBD1 (5 bases). V lost 6 bases and J 6 bases, leaving 15 bases between the germline ends. Per germline, CDR1 LGHNT and CDR2 FRNRAP. There are 14 residues in the CDR3. The DNA of the CDR3 is TGTGCTAGTGGACTTACCCTAGGGGTCAATGAGCAGTTCTTC. Protein sequence: CASGLTLGVNEQFF.

The chain carries TRBV19 and TRBJ1-5, with TRBD1 matching 7 bases. The V segment lost 7 bases and the J segment 7 bases; nucleotides outside the gene matches: 13. The CDR3 totals 15 residues. The germline V gene has CDR1 LNHDA and CDR2 SQIVND (reference sequence). The CDR3 loop reads CASNEQGFVGQPQHF. The CDR3 DNA follows: TGTGCCAGTAATGAACAGGGGTTCGTAGGGCAGCCCCAGCATTTT.

V is TRBV4-1 and J is TRBJ2-7; 7 bases line up with TRBD2. V lost 4 bases, J lost 5 bases, and 5 bases stayed unmatched. Germline CDR1 is MGHRA and CDR2 is YSYEKL. This CDR3 is built from 13 residues. The CDR3, as DNA: TGCGCCAGCAGCCTGACTAGCCGGCACGAGCAGTACTTC. Protein sequence: CASSLTSRHEQYF.

On this clone: The same CDR3 is also encoded by other DNA sequences in this sample. The chain uses TRBV5-1 and TRBJ1-2; no definite D call. Between the trimmed V and J ends, which lost 4 bases and 2 bases, there was a span of 12 bases. This CDR3 has 14 residues. Germline V gene lookup returns CDR1 SGHRS and CDR2 YFSETQ. DNA for the CDR3: TGCGCCAGCAGCCCCTCCGGGGAGAACTATGGCTACACCTTC. Protein product: CASSPSGENYGYTF.

DNA of the CDR3: TGTGCCAGCAGTTGGGGGGGCCCCTACGAGCAGTACTTC. Its protein is CASSWGGPYEQYF. This chain uses TRBV27 with TRBJ2-7; the D gene is possibly TRBD2 (7 bases). Germline CDR1 and CDR2: MNHEY and SMNVEV (reference sequence). The V gene lost 4 bases and the J gene lost 2 bases, with 9 bases spanning the gap. CDR3 length: 13 residues.